The rows below give T cell receptor beta chains drawn from one sample of a study of control samples from healthy donors and cancer patients. Repertoires were generated with immunoSEQ multiplex PCR, while TCRdb's copy carries only in-frame clones and drops some. The sample has 40,000 to 60,000 clones, approximately 91% seen once. The source material was PBMCs. Receptor source: a man in his forties or fifties with head and neck cancer. CDR3s leave out the opening cysteine and the closing phenylalanine or tryptophan.

j_call: TRBJ1-6
v_call: TRBV6-6
cdr3_aa: ASRGQMDSPLH

j_call: TRBJ2-5
v_call: TRBV9
cdr3_aa: ASSETSPETQY

j_call: TRBJ2-1
v_call: TRBV6-5
cdr3_aa: ASTRGQYNEQF

j_call: TRBJ2-6
v_call: TRBV6-2/TRBV6-3
cdr3_aa: ASSIMNVLT

j_call: TRBJ1-6
v_call: TRBV11-3
cdr3_aa: ASSVGVGGISPLH

j_call: TRBJ2-3
v_call: TRBV5-6
cdr3_aa: ASSYTANTDTQY

j_call: TRBJ1-4
v_call: TRBV7-9
cdr3_aa: ASSWGREKLF

j_call: TRBJ2-7
v_call: TRBV19
cdr3_aa: ASSRTSGTGIYEQY

j_call: TRBJ1-2
v_call: TRBV20-1
cdr3_aa: SASSTDYGYT

j_call: TRBJ1-6
v_call: TRBV5-1
cdr3_aa: ASSLEPRRDSPLH

j_call: TRBJ1-1
v_call: TRBV4-2
cdr3_aa: ASSPRRGANTEAF

j_call: TRBJ1-4
v_call: TRBV6-5
cdr3_aa: ASSRTGGDEKLF

j_call: TRBJ1-1
v_call: TRBV4-3
cdr3_aa: ASSQDRREPEAF

j_call: TRBJ2-7
v_call: TRBV28
cdr3_aa: ASSGGFEQY

j_call: TRBJ2-4
v_call: TRBV7-3
cdr3_aa: ASSLSWGDIQY

j_call: TRBJ2-3
v_call: TRBV7-6
cdr3_aa: ASSPSGGVTDTQY

j_call: TRBJ2-5
v_call: TRBV9
cdr3_aa: ASSVSGAQETQY

j_call: TRBJ2-2
v_call: TRBV7-6
cdr3_aa: ASSFERQGSGELF

j_call: TRBJ2-2
v_call: TRBV19
cdr3_aa: ASSIRRGDAGELF

j_call: TRBJ2-1
v_call: TRBV27
cdr3_aa: ASSLIGPHEQF

j_call: TRBJ2-7
v_call: TRBV29-1
cdr3_aa: SVEGGGDWEQY

j_call: TRBJ2-1
v_call: TRBV2
cdr3_aa: ASRAGAGGSYNEQF

j_call: TRBJ2-1
v_call: TRBV7-2
cdr3_aa: ASSLAPGGAGNEQF

j_call: TRBJ1-2
v_call: TRBV10-1
cdr3_aa: ASSPDRRLGGYT

j_call: TRBJ1-4
v_call: TRBV5-6
cdr3_aa: ASSLVRVPNEKLF

j_call: TRBJ2-7
v_call: TRBV4-1
cdr3_aa: ASSHLRDGGEQY

j_call: TRBJ2-7
v_call: TRBV28
cdr3_aa: ASRLAGPYEQY

j_call: TRBJ2-1
v_call: TRBV7-2
cdr3_aa: ASSPHHNEQF

j_call: TRBJ1-2
v_call: TRBV7-8
cdr3_aa: ASSLGLGRKGGYT

j_call: TRBJ2-7
v_call: TRBV4-1
cdr3_aa: ASSPTYLAYEQY

j_call: TRBJ2-1
v_call: TRBV2
cdr3_aa: ASRGAGSSYNEQF

j_call: TRBJ2-1
v_call: TRBV3-1/TRBV3-2
cdr3_aa: ASSQEIAGGEF

j_call: TRBJ2-7
v_call: TRBV11-2
cdr3_aa: ASSQDRGHEQY

j_call: TRBJ1-3
v_call: TRBV3-1/TRBV3-2
cdr3_aa: ASSPGISNTIY

j_call: TRBJ1-1
v_call: TRBV16
cdr3_aa: ASSSISGNGMDRTEAF

j_call: TRBJ1-4
v_call: TRBV30
cdr3_aa: AWSPRGEKLF

j_call: TRBJ2-3
v_call: TRBV28
cdr3_aa: ASSSYLPPHTDTQY

j_call: TRBJ1-3
v_call: TRBV7-2
cdr3_aa: ASSLNPSGNTIY

j_call: TRBJ1-2
v_call: TRBV20-1
cdr3_aa: SASFQAYGYT

j_call: TRBJ2-3
v_call: TRBV5-1
cdr3_aa: ASSLGTGVGDTQY

j_call: TRBJ2-6
v_call: TRBV5-1
cdr3_aa: ASTTGSGANVLT

j_call: TRBJ2-7
v_call: TRBV27
cdr3_aa: ASSFKSSSYEQY

j_call: TRBJ1-6
v_call: TRBV6-5
cdr3_aa: ASTGVYNSPLH

j_call: TRBJ1-2
v_call: TRBV29-1
cdr3_aa: SVRVGFEYGYT

j_call: TRBJ2-7
v_call: TRBV5-1
cdr3_aa: ASSLEQGTYEQY

j_call: TRBJ2-7
v_call: TRBV30
cdr3_aa: AWSMDREGAEQY

j_call: TRBJ2-1
v_call: TRBV7-2
cdr3_aa: ASSARGGAAEQF

j_call: TRBJ2-5
v_call: TRBV5-4
cdr3_aa: ASSPGQIQETQY

j_call: TRBJ1-6
v_call: TRBV28
cdr3_aa: ASSYITPNSPLH

j_call: TRBJ1-5
v_call: TRBV4-2
cdr3_aa: ASSQVSPGQSNQPQH

j_call: TRBJ2-7
v_call: TRBV5-6
cdr3_aa: ASSAVRDRTYGR

j_call: TRBJ2-1
v_call: TRBV2
cdr3_aa: ASSGLAGDHYNEQF

j_call: TRBJ2-6
v_call: TRBV13
cdr3_aa: ASKPFRGLGANVLT

j_call: TRBJ2-1
v_call: TRBV27
cdr3_aa: ASSLPQKQGNEQF

j_call: TRBJ2-3
v_call: TRBV4-1
cdr3_aa: ASRGSHTHTDTQY

j_call: TRBJ2-7
v_call: TRBV7-6
cdr3_aa: ASSSGGDYEQY

j_call: TRBJ1-5
v_call: TRBV7-9
cdr3_aa: ASSIQGVSNQPQH

j_call: TRBJ2-5
v_call: TRBV7-3
cdr3_aa: ASSLGQAETQY

j_call: TRBJ1-6
v_call: TRBV4-3
cdr3_aa: ASNQETGYSPLH

j_call: TRBJ2-2
v_call: TRBV7-3
cdr3_aa: ASRRLASTGELF